Each of the 8 T cell receptor beta chains below was sequenced from the same sample in a study of blood T cells in healthy people across ages. With a J-beta primer mix and a sample-barcoded 5' primer, a second PCR ran roughly 7 to 11 cycles. A single record per CDR3 protein comes from TCRdb applying MiXCR to the 5' RACE reads. Of about 970,000 distinct CDR3 sequences in the sample, about 51% were seen once. Sequencing was done on a sample of blood. The receptor set was obtained from a woman aged 55-75 years in good health.

The sample holds a few counts of this clonotype. The chain links TRBV4-3 to TRBJ1-2, with 7 positions matching TRBD1. The CDR3 runs to 15 residues. The ends lost 1 base at V and 8 bases at J; junction bases unmatched: 10. Germline V gene sequence: CDR1 LGHNA, CDR2 YSLEER. The chain's CDR3 is CASSQALQGRGGYTF. CDR3 nucleotides: TGCGCCAGCAGCCAAGCACTACAGGGGAGGGGAGGCTACACCTTC.

This rearrangement joins TRBV6-2 or TRBV6-3 to TRBJ2-3, with 7 bases matching TRBD2. Germline CDR1 and CDR2: MNHEY and SVGEGT. V was pared by 2 bases and J by 4 bases, with 6 bases of the junction left unmatched. The CDR3 runs to 15 residues. CDR3 DNA: TGTGCCAGCAGTTACCCCCTCGCGGGAGCAGATACGCAGTATTTT. This translates into CASSYPLAGADTQYF.

This clonotype was found a few times. The chain is built from TRBV12-3 or TRBV12-4 and TRBJ2-1, with 7 bases aligning to TRBD2. The CDR3 runs to 12 residues. The junction had 5 bases not matched to a gene; V was cut back by 6 bases and J by 9 bases. This CDR3 reads CASRPSSGEQFF. The CDR3 nucleotides are TGTGCCAGCAGACCATCTAGCGGTGAGCAGTTCTTC.

This clonotype came up a few times. The rearrangement uses TRBV7-2 and TRBJ2-3, with 7 nucleotides matching TRBD2. The CDR3 totals 16 residues. The V and J ends lost 3 bases and 2 bases, in that order; junction bases with no gene match: 8. Germline V CDR1 and CDR2: SGHTA, FQGNSA. The CDR3 DNA is TGTGCCAGCAGCTTCAGTGGACTAGGGGACACAGATACGCAGTATTTT. This gives the protein CASSFSGLGDTDTQYF.

The chain has TRBV18 and TRBJ2-3, with 12 nucleotides matching TRBD2. After removal of 6 bases from V and 5 bases from J, the junction contained 6 bases not matched to a gene. This CDR3 has 15 residues. CDR1 and CDR2 from the germline V gene are KGHSH and LQKENI. The CDR3 DNA sequence: TGTGCCAGCTCCTCTACTAGCGGGAGGCGAGATACGCAGTATTTT. Translated, it gives CASSSTSGRRDTQYF. Full variable domain (rest looked up from reference TRBV18 and TRBJ2-3): NAGVMQNPRHLVRRRGQEARLRCSPMKGHSHVYWYRQLPEEGLKFMVYLQKENIIDESGMPKERFSAEFPKEGPSILRIQQVVRGDSAAYFCASSSTSGRRDTQYFGPGTRLTVL.

This clonotype was detected a few times. This chain connects TRBV12-3 or TRBV12-4 to TRBJ1-5; no definite D call. This CDR3 has 14 amino acids. The V and J ends lost 4 bases and 1 base respectively, with 8 bases between them. The CDR3 region is CASSSRASNQPQHF. DNA for the CDR3: TGTGCCAGCAGTTCCCGGGCCAGCAATCAGCCCCAGCATTTT.

This clonotype was seen a handful of times. The rearrangement uses TRBV7-9 and TRBJ2-1, with unresolved D. This CDR3 is built from 15 residues. Germline values: CDR1 SEHNR, CDR2 FQNEAQ (reference sequence). The V gene lost 7 bases and the J gene lost 6 bases, with 19 bases spanning the gap. The CDR3 here is CASTPIITTTNEQFF. In DNA, the CDR3 is TGTGCCAGCACCCCGATTATTACTACTACCAATGAGCAGTTCTTC.

The chain employs TRBV20-1 and TRBJ2-7; 12 bases are shared with TRBD2. Germline V gene lookup returns CDR1 DFQATT and CDR2 SNEGSKA (reference sequence). This CDR3 is built from 15 residues. Unmatched junction bases numbered 7, after V lost 0 bases and J lost 7 bases. The CDR3, as DNA: TGCAGTGCTAGAGACGGGACTAGCGGGCGAAGGGAGCAGTACTTC. The encoded protein is CSARDGTSGRREQYF.